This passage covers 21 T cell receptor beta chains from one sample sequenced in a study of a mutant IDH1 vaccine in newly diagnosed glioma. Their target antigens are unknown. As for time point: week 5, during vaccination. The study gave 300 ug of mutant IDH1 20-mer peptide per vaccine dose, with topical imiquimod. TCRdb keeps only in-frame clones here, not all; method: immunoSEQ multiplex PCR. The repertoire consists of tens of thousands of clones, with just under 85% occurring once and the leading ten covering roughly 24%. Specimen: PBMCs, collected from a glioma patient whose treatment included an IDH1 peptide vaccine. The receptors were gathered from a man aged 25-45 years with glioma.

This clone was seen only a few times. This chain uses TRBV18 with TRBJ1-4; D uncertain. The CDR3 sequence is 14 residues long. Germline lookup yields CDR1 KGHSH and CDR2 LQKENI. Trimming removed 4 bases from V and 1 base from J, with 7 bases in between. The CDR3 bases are TGTGCCAGCTCACGTGGCCAAACTAATGAAAAACTGTTTTTT. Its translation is CASSRGQTNEKLFF.

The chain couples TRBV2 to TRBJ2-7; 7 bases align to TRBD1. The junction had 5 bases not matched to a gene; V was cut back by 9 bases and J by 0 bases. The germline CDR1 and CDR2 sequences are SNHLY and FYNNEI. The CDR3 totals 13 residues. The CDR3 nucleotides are TGTGCCAGATCGGACAGGTACTCCTACGAGCAGTACTTC. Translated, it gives CARSDRYSYEQYF.

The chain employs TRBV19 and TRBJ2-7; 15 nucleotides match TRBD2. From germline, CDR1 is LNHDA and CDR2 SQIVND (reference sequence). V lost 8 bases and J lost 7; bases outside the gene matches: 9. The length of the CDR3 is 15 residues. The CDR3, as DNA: TGTGCCAGTGGACTAGCGGGGGGGCCGTCGAAAGAGCAGTACTTC. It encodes CASGLAGGPSKEQYF. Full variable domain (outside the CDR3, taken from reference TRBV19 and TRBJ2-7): DGGITQSPKYLFRKEGQNVTLSCEQNLNHDAMYWYRQDPGQGLRLIYYSQIVNDFQKGDIAEGYSVSREKKESFPLTVTSAQKNPTAFYLCASGLAGGPSKEQYFGPGTRLTVT.

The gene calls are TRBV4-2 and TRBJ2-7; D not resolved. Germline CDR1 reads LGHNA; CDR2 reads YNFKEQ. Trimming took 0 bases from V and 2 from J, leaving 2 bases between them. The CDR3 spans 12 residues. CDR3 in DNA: TGTGCCAGCAGCCAAGATGCCTACGAGCAGTACTTC. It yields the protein CASSQDAYEQYF.

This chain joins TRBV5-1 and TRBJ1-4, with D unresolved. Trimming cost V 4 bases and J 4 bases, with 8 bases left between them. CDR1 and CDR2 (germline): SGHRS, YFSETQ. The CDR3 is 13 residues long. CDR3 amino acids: CASSTVYNEKLFF. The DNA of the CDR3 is TGCGCCAGCAGCACGGTCTATAATGAAAAACTGTTTTTT.

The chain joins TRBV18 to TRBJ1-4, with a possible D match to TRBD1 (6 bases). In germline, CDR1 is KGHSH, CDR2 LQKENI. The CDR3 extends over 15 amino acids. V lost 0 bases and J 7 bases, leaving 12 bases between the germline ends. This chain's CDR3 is CASSPPNRDGEKLFF. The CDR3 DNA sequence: TGTGCCAGCTCACCACCGAACAGGGATGGTGAAAAACTGTTTTTT.

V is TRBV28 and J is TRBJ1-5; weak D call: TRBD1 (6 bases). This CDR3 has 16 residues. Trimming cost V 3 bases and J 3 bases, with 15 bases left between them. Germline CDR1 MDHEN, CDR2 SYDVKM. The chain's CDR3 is CASSLGRTVINQPQHF. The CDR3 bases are TGTGCCAGCAGTTTGGGTCGGACAGTAATCAATCAGCCCCAGCATTTT.

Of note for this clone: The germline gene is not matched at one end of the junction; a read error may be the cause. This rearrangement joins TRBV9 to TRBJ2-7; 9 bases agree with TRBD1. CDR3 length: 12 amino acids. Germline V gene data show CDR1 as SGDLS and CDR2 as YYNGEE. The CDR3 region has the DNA TGTGCCAGCGCCCCGGGACAGGGATTATTAAACTTC. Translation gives CASAPGQGLLNF.

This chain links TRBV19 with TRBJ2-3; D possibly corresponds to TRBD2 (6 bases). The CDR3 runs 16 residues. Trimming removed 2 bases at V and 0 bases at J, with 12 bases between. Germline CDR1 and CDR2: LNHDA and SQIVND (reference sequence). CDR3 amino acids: CASSITLAPSTDTQYF. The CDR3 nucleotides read TGTGCCAGTAGTATAACACTAGCACCAAGCACAGATACGCAGTATTTT. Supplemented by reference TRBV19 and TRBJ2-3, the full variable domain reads DGGITQSPKYLFRKEGQNVTLSCEQNLNHDAMYWYRQDPGQGLRLIYYSQIVNDFQKGDIAEGYSVSREKKESFPLTVTSAQKNPTAFYLCASSITLAPSTDTQYFGPGTRLTVL.

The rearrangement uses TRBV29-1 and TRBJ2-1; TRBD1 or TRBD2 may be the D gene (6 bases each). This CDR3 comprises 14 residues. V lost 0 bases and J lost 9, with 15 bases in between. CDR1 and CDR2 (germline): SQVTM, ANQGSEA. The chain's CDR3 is CSVEDAWGAIEQFF. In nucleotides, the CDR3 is TGCAGCGTTGAAGATGCGTGGGGGGCCATTGAGCAGTTCTTC.

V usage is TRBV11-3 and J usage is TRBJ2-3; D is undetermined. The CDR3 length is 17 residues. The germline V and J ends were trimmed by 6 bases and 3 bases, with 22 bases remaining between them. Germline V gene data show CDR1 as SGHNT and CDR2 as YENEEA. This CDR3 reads CASSSGLWHRKTDTQYF. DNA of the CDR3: TGTGCCAGCAGTAGTGGGCTATGGCACAGAAAAACAGATACGCAGTATTTT.

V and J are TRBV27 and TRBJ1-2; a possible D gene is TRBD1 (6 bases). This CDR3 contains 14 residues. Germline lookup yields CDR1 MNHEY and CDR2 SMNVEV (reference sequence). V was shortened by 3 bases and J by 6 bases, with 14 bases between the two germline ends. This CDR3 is CASSFGGGSDGYTF. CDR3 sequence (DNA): TGTGCCAGCAGTTTTGGGGGCGGGTCGGATGGCTACACCTTC.

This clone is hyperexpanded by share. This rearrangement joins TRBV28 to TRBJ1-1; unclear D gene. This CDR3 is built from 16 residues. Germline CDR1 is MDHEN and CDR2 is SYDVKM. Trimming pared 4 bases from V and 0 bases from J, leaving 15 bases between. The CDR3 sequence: CASSYPSAALNTEAFF. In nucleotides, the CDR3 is TGTGCCAGCAGTTACCCCTCCGCAGCTCTGAACACTGAAGCTTTCTTT. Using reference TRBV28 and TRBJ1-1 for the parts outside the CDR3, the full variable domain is DVKVTQSSRYLVKRTGEKVFLECVQDMDHENMFWYRQDPGLGLRLIYFSYDVKMKEKGDIPEGYSVSREKKERFSLILESASTNQTSMYLCASSYPSAALNTEAFFGQGTRLTVV.

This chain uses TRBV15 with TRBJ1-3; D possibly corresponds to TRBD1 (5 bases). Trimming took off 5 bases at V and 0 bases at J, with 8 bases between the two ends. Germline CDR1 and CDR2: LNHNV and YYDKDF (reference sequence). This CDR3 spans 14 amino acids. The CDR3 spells CATSLGTSGNTIYF. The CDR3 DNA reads TGTGCCACCAGCTTGGGGACCTCTGGAAACACCATATATTTT. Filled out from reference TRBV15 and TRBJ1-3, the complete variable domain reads DAMVIQNPRYQVTQFGKPVTLSCSQTLNHNVMYWYQQKSSQAPKLLFHYYDKDFNNEADTPDNFQSRRPNTSFCFLDIRSPGLGDTAMYLCATSLGTSGNTIYFGEGSWLTVV.

This chain's CDR3 is CASSIRGGTEAFF. CDR3 coding DNA: TGTGCCAGTAGTATCCGAGGGGGGACTGAAGCTTTCTTT. The chain carries TRBV19 and TRBJ1-1; D perhaps matches TRBD1 (6 bases). Germline V gene sequence: CDR1 LNHDA, CDR2 SQIVND (reference sequence). This CDR3 has 13 amino acids. Trimming removed 3 bases from V and 5 bases from J, with 10 bases in between.

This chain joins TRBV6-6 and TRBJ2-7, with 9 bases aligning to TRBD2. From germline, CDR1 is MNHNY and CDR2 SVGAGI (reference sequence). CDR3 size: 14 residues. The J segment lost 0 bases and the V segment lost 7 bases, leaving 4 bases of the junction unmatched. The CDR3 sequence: CASNPTSGSYEQYF. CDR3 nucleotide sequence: TGTGCCAGCAACCCGACTAGCGGCTCCTACGAGCAGTACTTC.

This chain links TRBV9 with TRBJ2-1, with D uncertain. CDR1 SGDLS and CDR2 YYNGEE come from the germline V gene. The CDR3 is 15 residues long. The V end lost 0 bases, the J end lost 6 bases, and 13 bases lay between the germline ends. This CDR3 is CASSVAPLGRNEQFF. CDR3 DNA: TGTGCCAGCAGCGTAGCGCCCCTAGGCCGCAATGAGCAGTTCTTC. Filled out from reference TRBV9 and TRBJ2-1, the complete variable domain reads DSGVTQTPKHLITATGQRVTLRCSPRSGDLSVYWYQQSLDQGLQFLIQYYNGEERAKGNILERFSAQQFPDLHSELNLSSLELGDSALYFCASSVAPLGRNEQFFGPGTRLTVL.

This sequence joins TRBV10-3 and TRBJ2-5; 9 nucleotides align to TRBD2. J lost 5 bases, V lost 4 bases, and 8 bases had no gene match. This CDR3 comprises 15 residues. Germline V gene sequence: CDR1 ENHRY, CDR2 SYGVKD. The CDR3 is CAISAVREGPETQYF. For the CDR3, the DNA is TGTGCCATCAGTGCGGTGCGGGAGGGCCCCGAGACCCAGTACTTC.

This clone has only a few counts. CDR3 residues: CASQREPSTDTQYF. CDR3 coding DNA: TGTGCCAGCCAGCGGGAGCCTAGCACAGATACGCAGTATTTT. V usage is TRBV5-4 and J usage is TRBJ2-3; the match to TRBD2 covers 8 bases. Germline loops: CDR1 SGHNT, CDR2 YYREEE (reference sequence). The V and J ends lost 7 bases and 0 bases, in that order; junction bases with no gene match: 4. There are 14 residues in the CDR3. Filled out from reference TRBV5-4 and TRBJ2-3, the complete variable domain reads ETGVTQSPTHLIKTRGQQVTLRCSSQSGHNTVSWYQQALGQGPQFIFQYYREEENGRGNFPPRFSGLQFPNYSSELNVNALELDDSALYLCASQREPSTDTQYFGPGTRLTVL.

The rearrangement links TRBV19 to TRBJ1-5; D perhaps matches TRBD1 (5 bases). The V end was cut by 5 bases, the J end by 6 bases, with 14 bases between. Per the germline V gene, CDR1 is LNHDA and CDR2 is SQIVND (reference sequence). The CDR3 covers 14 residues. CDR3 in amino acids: CASSFRESGQPQHF. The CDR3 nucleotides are TGTGCCAGTAGTTTCAGGGAATCGGGTCAGCCCCAGCATTTT.

CDR3 in amino acids: CASSLNRGPILYEQYF. The CDR3 DNA reads as TGCGCCAGCAGCTTGAACAGGGGCCCTATACTGTACGAGCAGTACTTC. The chain carries TRBV5-1 and TRBJ2-7, with TRBD1 matching over 7 bases. Germline V gives CDR1 SGHRS, CDR2 YFSETQ. There are 16 residues in the CDR3. The V gene end was trimmed by 1 base and the J gene end by 4 bases; junction bases not matched to a gene: 11. Drawing the rest from reference TRBV5-1 and TRBJ2-7, the complete variable domain is KAGVTQTPRYLIKTRGQQVTLSCSPISGHRSVSWYQQTPGQGLQFLFEYFSETQRNKGNFPGRFSGRQFSNSRSEMNVSTLELGDSALYLCASSLNRGPILYEQYFGPGTRLTVT.